The sequence of this T cell receptor beta chain was determined in a study of OX40 agonist ivuxolimab in advanced cancers. Study information: Anti-PD-1, anti-PD-L1 or anti-CTLA-4 therapy given earlier was allowed, and approximately 40% had some.

Study-wide results and limits: At 0.1-3.0 mg/kg, partial responders had clonal expansion among the lowest observed. Researchers report that CD8+ T cells had, on average, more expanded clones than CD4+.

V lost 6 bases to trimming and J lost 9 bases, with 14 bases between them. The CDR3 is made up of 11 amino acids. Per the germline V gene, CDR1 is GTSNPN and CDR2 is SVGIG (reference sequence). Sequencing used immunoSEQ multiplex PCR; TCRdb keeps in-frame clones, though not all of them. The sample holds 78,000 or so clones, 86% seen once. About this clone itself: The antigen remains undetermined.

The clonotype was recovered from an adult with an advanced solid tumor such as melanoma, head and neck, liver or kidney cancer. The source was CD4+ or CD8+ T cells sorted from blood, collected in a trial of the OX40 agonist ivuxolimab. The V gene is TRBV30, the J gene TRBJ2-5, with D unclear. CDR3 sequence: CACAFRQAQYF. In DNA, the CDR3 is TGTGCCTGTGCATTTCGTCAGGCCCAGTACTTC.